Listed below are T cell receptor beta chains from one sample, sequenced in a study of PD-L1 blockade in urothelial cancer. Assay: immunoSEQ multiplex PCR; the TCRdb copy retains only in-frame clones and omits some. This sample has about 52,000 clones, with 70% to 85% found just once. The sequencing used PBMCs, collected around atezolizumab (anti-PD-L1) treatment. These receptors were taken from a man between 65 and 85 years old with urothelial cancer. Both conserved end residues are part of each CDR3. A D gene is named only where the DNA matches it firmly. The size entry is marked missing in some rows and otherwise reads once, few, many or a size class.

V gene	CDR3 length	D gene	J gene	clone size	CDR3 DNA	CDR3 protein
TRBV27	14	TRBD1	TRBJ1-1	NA	TGTGCCAGCAGTCTTGGACAGGGGATTAATGAAGCTTTCTTT	CASSLGQGINEAFF
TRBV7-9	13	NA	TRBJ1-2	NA	TGTGCCAGCAGCTTCAGGGGCACCGGGGGCTACACCTTC	CASSFRGTGGYTF
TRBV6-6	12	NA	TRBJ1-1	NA	TGTGCCAGCTCCAGGGGAAACACTGAAGCTTTCTTT	CASSRGNTEAFF
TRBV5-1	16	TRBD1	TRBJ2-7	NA	TGCGCCAGCAGCTTGGGTGGGACAGGGAGCTCCTACGAGCAGTACTTC	CASSLGGTGSSYEQYF
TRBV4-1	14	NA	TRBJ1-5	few	TGCGCCAGCAGGGACTTGGGCAGGAATGGGCCCCAGCATTTT	CASRDLGRNGPQHF
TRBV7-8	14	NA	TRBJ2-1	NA	TGTGCCAGCAGCCCCCAGAGCAGGGCGAATGAGCAGTTCTTC	CASSPQSRANEQFF
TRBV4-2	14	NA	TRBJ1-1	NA	TGTGCCAGCAGCCTTCAACCAGGGAGGACTGAAGCTTTCTTT	CASSLQPGRTEAFF
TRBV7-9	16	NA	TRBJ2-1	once	TGTGCCAGCAGCTTACCAGGGTTCGGTAAAGGCAATGAGCAGTTCTTC	CASSLPGFGKGNEQFF
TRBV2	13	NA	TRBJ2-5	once	TGTGCCAGCAGTGATCTAGCGAAAGAGACCCAGTACTTC	CASSDLAKETQYF
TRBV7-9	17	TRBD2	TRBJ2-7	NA	TGTGCCAGCAGCTTAGGGACTAGCGGGGCCCTCTCCTACGAGCAGTACTTC	CASSLGTSGALSYEQYF
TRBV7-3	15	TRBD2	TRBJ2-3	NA	TGTGCCAGCAGCTTACAGAGCGGGGGCACAGATACGCAGTATTTT	CASSLQSGGTDTQYF
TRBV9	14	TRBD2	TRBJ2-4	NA	TGTGCCAGCAGCGCTGGGACTAGCGGGGCTGTTCAGTACTTC	CASSAGTSGAVQYF
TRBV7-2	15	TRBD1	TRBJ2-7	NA	TGTGCCAGCAGCGCGACAGGGGGGAGCTCCTACGAGCAGTACTTC	CASSATGGSSYEQYF
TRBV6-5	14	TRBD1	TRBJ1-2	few	TGTGCCAGCAGTTCAACAGGGGGTAACTATGGCTACACCTTC	CASSSTGGNYGYTF
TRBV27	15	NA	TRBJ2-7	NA	TGTGCCAGCAGTTCCCGGGACACCCATTCCTACGAGCAGTACTTC	CASSSRDTHSYEQYF
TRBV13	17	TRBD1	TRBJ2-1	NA	TGTGCCAGCAGCTTAGAATCCCGGGGTAGGGGGCTCAATGAGCAGTTCTTC	CASSLESRGRGLNEQFF
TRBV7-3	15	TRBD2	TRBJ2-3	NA	TGTGCCAGCAGCTTGATTAGCGGGAGAACAGATACGCAGTATTTT	CASSLISGRTDTQYF
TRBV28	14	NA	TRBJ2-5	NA	TGTGCCAGCAATGGGCACAGAGCCCAAGAGACCCAGTACTTC	CASNGHRAQETQYF
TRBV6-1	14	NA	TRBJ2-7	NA	TGTGCCAGCAGCGTGGACGGGCGGGGATACGAGCAGTACTTC	CASSVDGRGYEQYF
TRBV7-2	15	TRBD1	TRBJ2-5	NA	TGTGCCAGCAGCCTAAGGACAGGCACAAAAGAGACCCAGTACTTC	CASSLRTGTKETQYF
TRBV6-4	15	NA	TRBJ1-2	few	TGTGCCAGCAAGAGGGGGGGGCAGGGAAACTATGGCTACACCTTC	CASKRGGQGNYGYTF
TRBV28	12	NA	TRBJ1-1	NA	TGTGCCAGCAGTCGTAGACAGTCGAGTGCTTTCTTT	CASSRRQSSAFF
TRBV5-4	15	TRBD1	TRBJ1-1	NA	TGTGCCAGCAGCTCAGGGACAGGGGGCGCGACTGAAGCTTTCTTT	CASSSGTGGATEAFF
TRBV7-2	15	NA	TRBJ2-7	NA	TGTGCCAGCAGCTTAGCCTGGGGAGACACCTACGAGCAGTACTTC	CASSLAWGDTYEQYF
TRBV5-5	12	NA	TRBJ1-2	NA	TGTGCCAGCAGCTTGACTGGCTATGGCTACACCTTC	CASSLTGYGYTF
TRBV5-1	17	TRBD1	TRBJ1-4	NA	TGCGCCAGCAGCCCAGGACAGGGGGCTTCAACTAATGAAAAACTGTTTTTT	CASSPGQGASTNEKLFF
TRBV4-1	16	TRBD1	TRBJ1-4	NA	TGCGCCAGCAGCCAGACAGGGGCCACTAATGACGGAAAACTGTTTTTT	CASSQTGATNDGKLFF
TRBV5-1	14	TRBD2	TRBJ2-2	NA	TGCGCCAGCAGGGGAGCGGGGCGCACCGGGGAGCTGTTTTTT	CASRGAGRTGELFF
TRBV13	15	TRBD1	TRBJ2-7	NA	TGTGCCAGCAGCTTCCGACAGGGGGCCACCTACGAGCAGTACTTC	CASSFRQGATYEQYF
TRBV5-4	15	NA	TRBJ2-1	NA	TGTGCCAGCAGCCGACCTAGCTATGACGCCGATGAGCAGTTCTTC	CASSRPSYDADEQFF
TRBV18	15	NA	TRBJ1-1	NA	TGTGCCAGCTCACCGGGGAGCGGGCCGAACACTGAAGCTTTCTTT	CASSPGSGPNTEAFF
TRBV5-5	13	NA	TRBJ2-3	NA	TGTGCCAGCACCCGGACAGGCACAGATACGCAGTATTTT	CASTRTGTDTQYF
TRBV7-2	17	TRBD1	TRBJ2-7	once	TGTGCCAGCAGCTTAGCAGCCGGGACAGGGGTCTCCTACGAGCAGTACTTC	CASSLAAGTGVSYEQYF
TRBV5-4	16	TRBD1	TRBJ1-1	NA	TGTGCCAGCAGCTTGGTCAGCGGACAGGGGGCCACTGAAGCTTTCTTT	CASSLVSGQGATEAFF
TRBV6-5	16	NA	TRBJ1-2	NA	TGTGCCAGCAGTTACTTGGTCGGCCGGGAGGGTGGTGGCTACACCTTC	CASSYLVGREGGGYTF
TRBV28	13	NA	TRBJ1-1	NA	TGTGCCAGCAGCCGCACAGGGAACACTGAAGCTTTCTTT	CASSRTGNTEAFF
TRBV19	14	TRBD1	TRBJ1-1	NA	TGTGCCAGTAAGGGCAGGGGGCGGAACACTGAAGCTTTCTTT	CASKGRGRNTEAFF
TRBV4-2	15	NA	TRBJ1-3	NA	TGTGCCAGCAGCCCCCGGGTGGGTGGCGGAAACACCATATATTTT	CASSPRVGGGNTIYF
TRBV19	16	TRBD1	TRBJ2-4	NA	TGTGCCAGTAGAGGGGGGACAGGTGCAGTCAAAAACATTCAGTACTTC	CASRGGTGAVKNIQYF
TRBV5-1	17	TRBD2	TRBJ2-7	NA	TGCGCCAGCAGCACCGCAACTAGCGGGGGGGCCTTCTACGAGCAGTACTTC	CASSTATSGGAFYEQYF
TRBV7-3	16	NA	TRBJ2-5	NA	TGTGCCAGCAGCTTCCCCCCAAGGCTAGCCGAACAGACCCAGTACTTC	CASSFPPRLAEQTQYF
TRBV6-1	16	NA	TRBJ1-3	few	TGTGCCAGCAGTGCAACAGCCCACAAGACAGGAAACACCATATATTTT	CASSATAHKTGNTIYF
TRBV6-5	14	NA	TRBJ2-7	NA	TGTGCCAGCAGTTACGGGGGCTCTGCCCAAGAGCAGTACTTC	CASSYGGSAQEQYF
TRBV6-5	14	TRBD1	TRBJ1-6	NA	TGTGCCAGCAGAGGGCAGGGGGGAGATTCACCCCTCCACTTT	CASRGQGGDSPLHF
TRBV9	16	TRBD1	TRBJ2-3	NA	TGTGCCAGCAGCGTAGGAGGCAGGGGGCTGACAGATACGCAGTATTTT	CASSVGGRGLTDTQYF
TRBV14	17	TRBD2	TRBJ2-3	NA	TGTGCCAGCAGCCAACGCCTACTAGCGGGGGGGGGAGATACGCAGTATTTT	CASSQRLLAGGGDTQYF
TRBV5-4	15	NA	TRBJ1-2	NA	TGTGCCAGCAGCTTGGGGGGGGATATAGCCTATGGCTACACCTTC	CASSLGGDIAYGYTF
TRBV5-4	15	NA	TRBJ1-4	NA	TGTGCCAGCAGCTCCCAGGGTCAGACTAATGAAAAACTGTTTTTT	CASSSQGQTNEKLFF
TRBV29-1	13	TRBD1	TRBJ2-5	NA	TGCAGCGTTACCAGGACAGGGCCAGAGACCCAGTACTTC	CSVTRTGPETQYF
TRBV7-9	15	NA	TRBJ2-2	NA	TGTGCCAGCAGCTTGGTATCATCACGGACCGGGGAGCTGTTTTTT	CASSLVSSRTGELFF
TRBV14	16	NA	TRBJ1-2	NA	TGTGCCAGCAGCCAAGCCCCGGGACACTCGCGCTATGGCTACACCTTC	CASSQAPGHSRYGYTF
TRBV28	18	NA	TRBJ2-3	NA	TGTGCCAGCAGTCCCATCCGCTACAGGGAGCGGAGCACAGATACGCAGTATTTT	CASSPIRYRERSTDTQYF
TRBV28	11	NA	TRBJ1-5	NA	TGTGCCAGCGGGAGAAATCAGCCCCAGCATTTT	CASGRNQPQHF
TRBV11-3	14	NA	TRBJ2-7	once	TGTGCCAGCAGTCTACTAGCAGGAGGTTTCGAGCAGTACTTC	CASSLLAGGFEQYF
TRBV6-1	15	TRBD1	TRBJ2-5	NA	TGTGCCAGCAGTTCACAAGGACAGGGGGCAGAGACCCAGTACTTC	CASSSQGQGAETQYF
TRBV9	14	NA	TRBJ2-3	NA	TGTGCCAGCAGCGCCGGGACACGGACAGATACGCAGTATTTT	CASSAGTRTDTQYF
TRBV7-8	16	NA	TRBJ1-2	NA	TGTGCCAGCAGCTTGGGGCGGTTGGGGGGAAAATATGGCTACACCTTC	CASSLGRLGGKYGYTF
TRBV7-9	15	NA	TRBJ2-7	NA	TGTGCCAGCAGCTTAAGGGCGGGAAGAACCTACGAGCAGTACTTC	CASSLRAGRTYEQYF
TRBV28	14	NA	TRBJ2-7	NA	TGTGCCAGCAGTTCCTCAGGTTCAGCCTACGAGCAGTACTTC	CASSSSGSAYEQYF